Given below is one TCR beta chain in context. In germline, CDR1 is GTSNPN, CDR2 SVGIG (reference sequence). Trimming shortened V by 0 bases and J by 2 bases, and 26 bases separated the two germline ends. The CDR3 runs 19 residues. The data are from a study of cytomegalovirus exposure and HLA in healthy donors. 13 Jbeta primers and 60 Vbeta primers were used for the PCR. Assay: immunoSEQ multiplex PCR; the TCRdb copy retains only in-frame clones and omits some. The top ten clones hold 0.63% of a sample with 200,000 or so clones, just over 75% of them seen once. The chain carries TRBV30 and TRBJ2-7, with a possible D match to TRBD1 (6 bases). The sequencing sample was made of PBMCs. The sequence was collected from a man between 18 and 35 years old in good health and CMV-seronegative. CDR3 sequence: CAWSVLGQGIKTVPYEQYF. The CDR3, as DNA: TGTGCCTGGAGTGTACTAGGGCAGGGGATTAAAACGGTTCCCTACGAGCAGTACTTC.